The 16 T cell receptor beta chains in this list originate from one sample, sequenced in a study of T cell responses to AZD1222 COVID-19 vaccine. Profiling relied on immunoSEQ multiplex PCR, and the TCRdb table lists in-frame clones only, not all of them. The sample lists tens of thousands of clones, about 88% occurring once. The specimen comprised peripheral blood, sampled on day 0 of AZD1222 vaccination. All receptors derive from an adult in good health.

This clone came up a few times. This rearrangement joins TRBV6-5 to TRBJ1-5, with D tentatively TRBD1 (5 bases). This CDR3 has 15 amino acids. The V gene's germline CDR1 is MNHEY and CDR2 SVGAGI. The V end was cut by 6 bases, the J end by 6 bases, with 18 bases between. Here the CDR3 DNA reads TGTGCCAGCAGCTTATCGGGACCGCGCGGTCAGCCCCAGCATTTT. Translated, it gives CASSLSGPRGQPQHF.

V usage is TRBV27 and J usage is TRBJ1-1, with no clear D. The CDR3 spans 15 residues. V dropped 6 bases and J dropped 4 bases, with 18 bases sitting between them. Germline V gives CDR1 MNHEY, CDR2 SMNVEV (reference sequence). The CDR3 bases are TGTGCCAGCAGAACCTTGGGCGCGATCGGCACTGAAGCTTTCTTT. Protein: CASRTLGAIGTEAFF.

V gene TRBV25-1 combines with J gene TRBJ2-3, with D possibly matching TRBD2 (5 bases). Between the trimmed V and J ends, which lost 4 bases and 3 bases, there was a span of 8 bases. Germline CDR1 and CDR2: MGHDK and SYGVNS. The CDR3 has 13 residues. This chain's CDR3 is CASSVTGTDTQYF. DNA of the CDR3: TGTGCCAGCAGTGTTACGGGGACAGATACGCAGTATTTT.

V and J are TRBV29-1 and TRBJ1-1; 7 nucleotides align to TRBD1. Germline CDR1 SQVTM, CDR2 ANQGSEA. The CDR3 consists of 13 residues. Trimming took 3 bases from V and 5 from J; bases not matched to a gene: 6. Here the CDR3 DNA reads TGCAGCGTTGAGTGGACAGGTAGAACTGAAGCTTTCTTT. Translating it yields CSVEWTGRTEAFF.

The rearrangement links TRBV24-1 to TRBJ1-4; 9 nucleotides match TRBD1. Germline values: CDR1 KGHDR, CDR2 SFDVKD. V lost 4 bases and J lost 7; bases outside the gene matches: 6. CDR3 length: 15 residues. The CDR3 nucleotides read TGTGCCACCAGTGACCGGGACAGGGTATGTGAAAAACTGTTTTTT. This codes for CATSDRDRVCEKLFF.

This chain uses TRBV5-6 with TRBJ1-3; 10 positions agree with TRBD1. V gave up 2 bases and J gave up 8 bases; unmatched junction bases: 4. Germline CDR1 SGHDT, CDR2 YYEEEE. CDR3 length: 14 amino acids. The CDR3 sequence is CASSLRTGGDTIYF. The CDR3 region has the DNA TGTGCCAGCAGCTTAAGGACAGGGGGAGACACCATATATTTT.

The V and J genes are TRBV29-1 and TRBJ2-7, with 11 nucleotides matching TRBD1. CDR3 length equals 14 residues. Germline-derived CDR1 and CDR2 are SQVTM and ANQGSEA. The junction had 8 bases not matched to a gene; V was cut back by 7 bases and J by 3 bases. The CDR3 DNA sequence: TGCAGCGCTACGGACAGGGGGCGCCTCTACGAGCAGTACTTC. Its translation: CSATDRGRLYEQYF.

The CDR3 sequence: CASTAGGTEAFF. As DNA, the CDR3 is TGCGCCAGCACGGCAGGGGGCACTGAAGCTTTCTTT. The chain carries TRBV10-2 and TRBJ1-1, with TRBD1 matching 7 bases. V dropped 7 bases and J dropped 4; count of bases not matched to a gene: 3. Germline loops: CDR1 WSHSY, CDR2 SAAADI. This CDR3 region has 12 residues.

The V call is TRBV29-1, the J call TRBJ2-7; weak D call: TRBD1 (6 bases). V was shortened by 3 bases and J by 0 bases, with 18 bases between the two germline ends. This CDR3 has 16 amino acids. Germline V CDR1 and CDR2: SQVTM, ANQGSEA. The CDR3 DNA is TGCAGCGTTGAGGAACCCAACAGGGTGAACTCCTACGAGCAGTACTTC. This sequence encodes CSVEEPNRVNSYEQYF.

In DNA form, the CDR3 reads TGTGCCAGTAGCCCGGGGACAGGGGTTTATAATTCACCCCTCCACTTT. Protein: CASSPGTGVYNSPLHF. The rearrangement joins TRBV19 to TRBJ1-6; 10 bases line up with TRBD1. In germline, CDR1 is LNHDA, CDR2 SQIVND (reference sequence). V shed 6 bases and J 4 bases; nucleotides not matched to a gene: 6. This CDR3 spans 16 amino acids.

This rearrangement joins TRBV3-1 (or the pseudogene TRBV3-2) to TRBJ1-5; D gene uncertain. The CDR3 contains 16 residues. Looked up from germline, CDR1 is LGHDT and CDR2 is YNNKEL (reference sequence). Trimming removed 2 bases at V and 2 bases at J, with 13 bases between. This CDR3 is CASSQTRFGGNQPQHF. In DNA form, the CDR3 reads TGTGCCAGCAGCCAAACACGGTTTGGGGGCAATCAGCCCCAGCATTTT.

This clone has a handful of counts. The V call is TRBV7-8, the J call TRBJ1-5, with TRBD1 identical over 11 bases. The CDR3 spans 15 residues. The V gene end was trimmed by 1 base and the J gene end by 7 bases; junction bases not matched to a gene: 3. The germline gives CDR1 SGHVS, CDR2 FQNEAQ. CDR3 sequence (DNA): TGTGCCAGCAGCTTAGGGACAGGGGGCGGACAGCCCCAGCATTTT. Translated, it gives CASSLGTGGGQPQHF.

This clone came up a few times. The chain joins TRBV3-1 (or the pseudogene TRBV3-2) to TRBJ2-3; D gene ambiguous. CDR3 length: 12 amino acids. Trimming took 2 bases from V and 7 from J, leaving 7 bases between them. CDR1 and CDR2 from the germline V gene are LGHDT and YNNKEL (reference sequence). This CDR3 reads CASSQTENTQYF. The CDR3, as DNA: TGTGCCAGCAGCCAAACAGAAAATACGCAGTATTTT.

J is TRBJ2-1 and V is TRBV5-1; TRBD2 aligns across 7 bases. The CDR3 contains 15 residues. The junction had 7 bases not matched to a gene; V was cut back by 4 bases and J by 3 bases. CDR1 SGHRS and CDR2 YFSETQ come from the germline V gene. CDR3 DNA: TGCGCCAGCAGCGGGAGCGGGAACAACTACAATGAGCAGTTCTTC. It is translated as CASSGSGNNYNEQFF.

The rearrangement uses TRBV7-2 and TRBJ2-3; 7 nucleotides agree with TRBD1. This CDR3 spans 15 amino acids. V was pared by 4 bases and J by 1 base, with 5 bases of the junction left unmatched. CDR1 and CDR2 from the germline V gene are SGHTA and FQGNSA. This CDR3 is CASSSRTGGTDTQYF. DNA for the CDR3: TGTGCCAGCAGCTCAAGGACAGGAGGCACAGATACGCAGTATTTT.

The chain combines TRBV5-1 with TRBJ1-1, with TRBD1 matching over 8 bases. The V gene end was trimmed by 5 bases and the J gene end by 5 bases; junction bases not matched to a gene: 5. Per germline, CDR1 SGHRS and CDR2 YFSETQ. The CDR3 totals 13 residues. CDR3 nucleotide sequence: TGCGCCAGCAGTAAGGACAGGGTAACTGAAGCTTTCTTT. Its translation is CASSKDRVTEAFF.